The 31 T cell receptor beta chains listed next were all sequenced from one sample in a study of blood T cells in healthy people across ages. A J-beta primer mix and a sample-barcoded 5' primer were used in a second PCR of about 6 to 12 cycles. From the 5' RACE reads, TCRdb called clonotypes with MiXCR, one entry per CDR3 protein. The table has a few hundred thousand distinct CDR3 sequences, 50% to 60% seen once. Sequencing was done on a sample of blood. These receptors came from a man in his 60s in good health.

This clonotype was seen only a few times. The chain employs TRBV10-3 and TRBJ2-1, with D perhaps matching TRBD1 or TRBD2 (7 bases each). The CDR3 is 18 residues long. CDR1 ENHRY and CDR2 SYGVKD come from the germline V gene. Trimming removed 4 bases from V and 5 bases from J, with 24 bases in between. CDR3 bases: TGTGCCATCAGTGCCAACCCCGACCAGGGGGGGAAGGACAATGAGCAGTTCTTC. This translates into CAISANPDQGGKDNEQFF.

The V and J genes are TRBV7-2 and TRBJ2-7; 9 nucleotides line up with TRBD2. CDR1 SGHTA and CDR2 FQGNSA come from the germline V gene. The CDR3 runs 15 residues. V was pared by 5 bases and J by 0 bases, with 5 bases of the junction left unmatched. This chain's CDR3 is CASSIAGGSSYEQYF. The DNA of the CDR3 is TGTGCCAGCAGCATCGCGGGAGGGTCCTCCTACGAGCAGTACTTC.

The rearrangement joins TRBV30 to TRBJ2-3; D might be TRBD1 or TRBD2, each matching 6 bases. The germline CDR1 and CDR2 sequences are GTSNPN and SVGIG (reference sequence). V gave up 3 bases and J gave up 2 bases, with 15 bases separating them. CDR3 length: 15 residues. CDR3 coding DNA: TGTGCCTGGAGCACAGGGAGGAGCGCCACAGATACGCAGTATTTT. Translation gives CAWSTGRSATDTQYF.

This clonotype was detected many times. This chain uses TRBV28 with TRBJ2-1; D is uncertain. This CDR3 comprises 12 residues. The germline V gene has CDR1 MDHEN and CDR2 SYDVKM. V was cut by 1 base and J by 7 bases, with 5 bases left in between. CDR3 protein: CASSLLGNEQFF. The CDR3 DNA sequence: TGTGCCAGCAGTTTATTGGGAAATGAGCAGTTCTTC. Using reference TRBV28 and TRBJ2-1 for the parts outside the CDR3, the full variable domain is DVKVTQSSRYLVKRTGEKVFLECVQDMDHENMFWYRQDPGLGLRLIYFSYDVKMKEKGDIPEGYSVSREKKERFSLILESASTNQTSMYLCASSLLGNEQFFGPGTRLTVL.

This clonotype turned up a few times. The rearrangement uses TRBV7-9 and TRBJ2-6; unclear D gene. V was trimmed by 5 bases and J by 10 bases, leaving 3 bases between them. Germline V gene lookup returns CDR1 SEHNR and CDR2 FQNEAQ (reference sequence). The CDR3 length is 10 residues. The CDR3 nucleotides are TGTGCCAGCAGCGATAACGTCCTGACTTTC. Amino acid sequence: CASSDNVLTF. Full variable domain (rest looked up from reference TRBV7-9 and TRBJ2-6): DTGVSQNPRHKITKRGQNVTFRCDPISEHNRLYWYRQTLGQGPEFLTYFQNEAQLEKSRLLSDRFSAERPKGSFSTLEIQRTEQGDSAMYLCASSDNVLTFGAGSRLTVL.

The rearrangement links TRBV9 to TRBJ2-1, with 11 bases matching TRBD2. The CDR3 has 18 residues. V was clipped by 0 bases and J by 1 base; unmatched bases: 6. Germline loops: CDR1 SGDLS, CDR2 YYNGEE. CDR3 in amino acids: CASSVVTSGSPSYNEQFF. In DNA form, the CDR3 reads TGTGCCAGCAGCGTAGTAACTAGCGGGAGTCCTTCCTACAATGAGCAGTTCTTC.

The J gene is TRBJ2-7, the V gene TRBV7-9; 9 nucleotides match TRBD1. The germline V gene encodes CDR1 SEHNR and CDR2 FQNEAQ (reference sequence). Unmatched junction bases numbered 5, after V lost 1 base and J lost 7 bases. The CDR3 loop spans 14 amino acids. The CDR3 nucleotides read TGTGCCAGCAGCTTAGGGACAGGGGTCGATGAGCAGTACTTC. It is translated as CASSLGTGVDEQYF.

This clonotype showed up just a few times. The rearrangement uses TRBV4-3 and TRBJ2-4; 11 bases match TRBD2. CDR1 is LGHNA, CDR2 YSLEER, per germline. The CDR3 sequence is 20 residues long. The J segment lost 1 base and the V segment lost 0 bases, leaving 11 bases of the junction unmatched. The CDR3 sequence: CASSQDYGTSGNYAKNIQYF. CDR3 DNA sequence: TGCGCCAGCAGCCAAGATTATGGGACTAGCGGAAACTACGCCAAAAACATTCAGTACTTC.

This clonotype was counted at least ten times. This sequence joins TRBV4-2 and TRBJ2-5; 8 positions agree with TRBD2. Losses at the gene ends were 4 bases for V and 2 bases for J; bases not matched to a gene: 9. The CDR3 consists of 16 residues. Per germline, CDR1 LGHNA and CDR2 YNFKEQ. CDR3 sequence reads: CASSPLPAGVQETQYF. The CDR3 bases are TGTGCCAGCAGCCCCCTTCCAGCGGGGGTACAAGAGACCCAGTACTTC.

The J gene is TRBJ2-7, the V gene TRBV28, with a possible D match to TRBD1 (6 bases). This CDR3 is 15 amino acids long. V was clipped by 7 bases and J by 0 bases, with 16 bases between them. Germline V CDR1 and CDR2: MDHEN, SYDVKM. The chain's CDR3 is CASTPGVVSSYEQYF. The CDR3 DNA sequence: TGTGCCAGCACCCCAGGGGTGGTAAGCTCCTACGAGCAGTACTTC.

As for this clonotype: A junction boundary mismatches the germline segment, possibly from a read error. The gene calls are TRBV7-9 and TRBJ2-3, with D hard to call. The CDR3 is 9 amino acids. Germline values: CDR1 SEHNR, CDR2 FQNEAQ (reference sequence). This chain's CDR3 is CSESDTQYF. CDR3 nucleotide sequence: TGCTCGGAGAGCGATACGCAGTATTTT.

This clonotype was detected a few times. This chain connects TRBV11-2 to TRBJ2-3; D gene unclear. The V end was cut by 5 bases, the J end by 11 bases, with 20 bases between. CDR1 is SGHAT and CDR2 is FQNNGV in the germline V gene. The CDR3 extends over 14 amino acids. CDR3 nucleotides: TGTGCCAGCAGCCCCCCCGAGGTAAAGATCGGGCAGTATTTT. It is translated as CASSPPEVKIGQYF.

This clonotype has just a few counts. This chain links TRBV5-1 with TRBJ2-7; 9 nucleotides match TRBD2. The J call may be mistaken, given a closer DNA end match to TRBJ2-5. Germline V gives CDR1 SGHRS, CDR2 YFSETQ. There are 16 residues in the CDR3. The chain's CDR3 is CASSLSGGSVRETQYF. The DNA for the CDR3 is TGCGCCAGCAGCTTGAGCGGGGGGTCCGTTAGGGAGACCCAGTACTTC.

This clonotype came up once. The chain employs TRBV6-6 and TRBJ1-4, with D unresolved. Trimming shortened V by 4 bases and J by 0 bases, and 9 bases separated the two germline ends. The CDR3 contains 15 residues. Germline CDR1 is MNHNY and CDR2 is SVGAGI (reference sequence). CDR3 loop: CASSWGPATNEKLFF. The CDR3, as DNA: TGTGCCAGCAGTTGGGGTCCAGCAACTAATGAAAAACTGTTTTTT.

V gene TRBV13 combines with J gene TRBJ2-1; D not certain. Gene TRBJ2-7 matches the end of the DNA better, so the J call may be wrong. This CDR3 is built from 12 residues. The germline V gene encodes CDR1 PRHDT and CDR2 FYEKMQ (reference sequence). The DNA for the CDR3 is TGTGCCAGCAGCTGGGAATACAATGAGCAGTACTTC. Residues: CASSWEYNEQYF.

The rearrangement links TRBV4-3 to TRBJ2-1; no firm D call. V was pared by 0 bases and J by 0 bases, with 18 bases between. Germline V lookup: CDR1 LGHNA, CDR2 YSLEER. CDR3 length: 19 amino acids. The DNA for the CDR3 is TGCGCCAGCAGCCAAGATCCCCCTCCAGCTAGGAGCTCCTACAATGAGCAGTTCTTC. This translates into CASSQDPPPARSSYNEQFF.

This chain's CDR3 is CASRHTRKETQYF. DNA for the CDR3: TGTGCCAGCAGACATACTAGAAAAGAGACCCAGTACTTC. This chain links TRBV25-1 with TRBJ2-4; possibly TRBD2 for D (5 bases). The J call may be mistaken, given a closer DNA end match to TRBJ2-5. The germline V gene encodes CDR1 MGHDK and CDR2 SYGVNS. This CDR3 contains 13 residues.

V and J are TRBV24-1 and TRBJ2-3; D could derive from TRBD1 or TRBD2 (5 bases each). The CDR3 has 14 amino acids. The V and J ends lost 4 bases and 8 bases respectively, with 15 bases between them. The germline gives CDR1 KGHDR, CDR2 SFDVKD. CDR3 residues: CATSDVGTLITQYF. In DNA, the CDR3 is TGTGCCACCAGTGACGTAGGGACCCTCATTACGCAGTATTTT.

The chain links TRBV20-1 to TRBJ2-1; 9 bases map to TRBD1. The V segment lost 4 bases and the J segment 9 bases; nucleotides outside the gene matches: 10. The germline V gene encodes CDR1 DFQATT and CDR2 SNEGSKA (reference sequence). CDR3 size: 14 residues. The CDR3 nucleotides read TGCAGTGCTACTTCTGACAGGGGGAGTGGTGAGCAGTTCTTC. Translating it yields CSATSDRGSGEQFF.

This clonotype turned up a few times. The V call is TRBV9, the J call TRBJ2-5; no definite D call. The ends were cut back, 0 bases at V and 4 bases at J, with 10 bases in the middle. This CDR3 is 14 amino acids long. CDR1 SGDLS and CDR2 YYNGEE come from the germline V gene. CDR3: CASSVEGSVETQYF. CDR3 coding DNA: TGTGCCAGCAGCGTAGAAGGCTCGGTAGAGACCCAGTACTTC.

V and J are TRBV4-1 and TRBJ2-7; TRBD1 or TRBD2 may be the D gene (5 bases each). Germline-derived CDR1 and CDR2 are MGHRA and YSYEKL. V dropped 0 bases and J dropped 4 bases, with 16 bases sitting between them. This CDR3 spans 16 amino acids. CDR3: CASSQDRSIWGYEQYF. The CDR3 nucleotides read TGCGCCAGCAGCCAAGATCGTTCCATCTGGGGGTACGAGCAGTACTTC.

This chain uses TRBV4-2 with TRBJ2-3; the D gene is possibly TRBD2 (9 bases). Germline CDR1 LGHNA, CDR2 YNFKEQ. V was clipped by 5 bases and J by 6 bases, with 30 bases between them. The CDR3 extends over 19 amino acids. CDR3 coding DNA: TGTGCCAGCAGCGTCGGCCAGGGGGCTATTAGCGGGAGTTCGGATACGCAGTATTTT. Protein product: CASSVGQGAISGSSDTQYF.

This clonotype was found a few times. J is TRBJ1-2 and V is TRBV29-1; 8 bases are a match to TRBD1. The V segment lost 5 bases and the J segment 7 bases; nucleotides outside the gene matches: 3. Looked up from germline, CDR1 is SQVTM and CDR2 is ANQGSEA. The CDR3 has 11 residues. CDR3 in DNA: TGCAGCGTTATGACAGGGGCTGGCTACACCTTC. The encoded protein is CSVMTGAGYTF.

The chain is built from TRBV20-1 and TRBJ2-1; D gene unclear. The CDR3 totals 12 residues. CDR1 and CDR2 (germline): DFQATT, SNEGSKA (reference sequence). V was pared by 0 bases and J by 4 bases, with 4 bases between. CDR3 in amino acids: CSAREGYNEQFF. DNA for the CDR3: TGCAGTGCTAGAGAAGGGTACAATGAGCAGTTCTTC.

The V call is TRBV7-2, the J call TRBJ1-2; D unresolved. The CDR3 runs to 14 residues. The V end lost 1 base, the J end lost 10 bases, and 16 bases lay between the germline ends. Germline-derived CDR1 and CDR2 are SGHTA and FQGNSA. CDR3 DNA sequence: TGTGCCAGCAGCTTAGGGGGTTGCGGTGGAGACTACACCTTC. Its translation is CASSLGGCGGDYTF.

The V call is TRBV12-3 or TRBV12-4, the J call TRBJ2-3, with 12 positions matching TRBD1. The V and J ends lost 6 bases and 8 bases, in that order; junction bases with no gene match: 9. The CDR3 contains 15 residues. CDR3 nucleotide sequence: TGTGCCAGCAGACCGGGACAGGGGGCAAGCGGTACGCAGTATTTT. Encoded protein: CASRPGQGASGTQYF.

The chain uses TRBV11-2 and TRBJ2-7, with D perhaps TRBD1 (6 bases). Germline V gene sequence: CDR1 SGHAT, CDR2 FQNNGV. V was trimmed by 2 bases and J by 7 bases, leaving 12 bases between them. This CDR3 is 13 amino acids long. The CDR3: CASSLWTAVEQYF. In nucleotides, the CDR3 is TGTGCCAGCAGCTTATGGACAGCAGTGGAGCAGTACTTC.

This clonotype was recorded a few times. V and J are TRBV25-1 and TRBJ1-1; no firm D call. Trimming left V 4 bases short and J 0 bases short, with 3 bases between. CDR3 length: 12 amino acids. The V gene's germline CDR1 is MGHDK and CDR2 SYGVNS. Written as DNA, the CDR3 is TGTGCCAGCAGTGTGTTGAACACTGAAGCTTTCTTT. Protein: CASSVLNTEAFF.

The CDR3 bases are TGTGCCAGCTCACCCGGACTGATCTATGGCTACACCTTC. As protein: CASSPGLIYGYTF. This chain links TRBV18 with TRBJ1-2, with D hard to call. The germline V and J ends were trimmed by 3 bases and 4 bases, with 9 bases remaining between them. The CDR3 extends over 13 amino acids. Germline V gives CDR1 KGHSH, CDR2 LQKENI.

The rearrangement links TRBV29-1 to TRBJ2-7; 9 nucleotides agree with TRBD1. CDR1 and CDR2 (germline): SQVTM, ANQGSEA. V trimming: 4 bases; J trimming: 1 base; junction bases outside the gene matches: 8. This CDR3 contains 15 residues. CDR3 sequence (DNA): TGCAGCGTTGTGCCCCCGACAGGGGGATCCTACGAGCAGTACTTC. Translating it yields CSVVPPTGGSYEQYF.

The V and J genes are TRBV6-4 and TRBJ2-5; D possibly corresponds to TRBD2 (6 bases). The ends were cut back, 5 bases at V and 11 bases at J, with 18 bases in the middle. The CDR3 loop spans 13 amino acids. The germline CDR1 and CDR2 sequences are MRHNA and SNTAGT. The CDR3 sequence: CASSTQGGNEQYF. The DNA for the CDR3 is TGTGCCAGCAGTACCCAGGGAGGCAATGAGCAGTACTTC.